The 3 T cell receptor beta chains below all came from one sample that was sequenced in a study of CD8 T cells in Susac syndrome. Reverse transcription used about 0.45 to 1 ug RNA and random hexamers. TCRdb re-called the immunoSEQ multiplex PCR reads through MiXCR, storing one row per CDR3 protein. The data show roughly 190,000 distinct CDR3 sequences, roughly 95% seen once. Sample: CD4+ T cells from PBMCs. The receptor set was obtained from a human donor with Susac syndrome.

This clonotype appeared once. J is TRBJ2-5 and V is TRBV29-1; perhaps TRBD2 as D (5 bases). Germline V gene lookup returns CDR1 SQVTM and CDR2 ANQGSEA. Deletions cut 2 bases from V and 2 bases from J, with 9 bases between. The CDR3 has 13 residues. The CDR3 spells CSVETRGQETQYF. The DNA for the CDR3 is TGCAGCGTTGAAACGAGAGGGCAAGAGACCCAGTACTTC.

The chain employs TRBV18 and TRBJ2-3; the match to TRBD2 covers 12 bases. V lost 3 bases and J lost 1; bases outside the gene matches: 2. The germline gives CDR1 KGHSH, CDR2 LQKENI. The CDR3 extends over 16 amino acids. CDR3 protein: CASSPWTSGGTDTQYF. In DNA form, the CDR3 reads TGTGCCAGCTCACCTTGGACTAGCGGGGGCACAGATACGCAGTATTTT.

The genes are TRBV29-1 and TRBJ2-3; weak D call: TRBD1 (6 bases). CDR1 and CDR2 (germline): SQVTM, ANQGSEA. The length of the CDR3 is 14 residues. Trimming stripped 3 bases from V and 4 bases from J, with 14 bases between. CDR3 coding DNA: TGCAGCGTTGATAAGGCGGCAGGGGCAGATACGCAGTATTTT. Its protein product is CSVDKAAGADTQYF.